The source of this T cell receptor (beta chain) is a study of spatial heterogeneity in lung cancer. Overall study: After resection, follow-up PBMC samples were sequenced when available, at a median of about two years later.

Sample time point: blood at routine non-recurrence follow-up after resection. Unsorted whole RNA of tumor, nontumor lung or frozen PBMC was sequenced. Individual TCR cDNA molecules each bore their own unique molecular identifier. TCRdb fed the 5' RACE reads into MiXCR, producing one record per CDR3 protein. The sample contains about 120,000 distinct CDR3 sequences, 12% of which appear only once. General study results and limits: At tumor resection, ubiquitous expanded TCRs were detected in blood more often than later.

This clonotype was found a few times. What it binds is not known. V lost 0 bases and J lost 4; bases outside the gene matches: 6. The CDR3 has 16 amino acids. Germline V gene data show CDR1 as MNHEY and CDR2 as SVGAGI. Sequencing was performed on PBMCs, taken at follow-up. This receptor was taken from a male donor with early-stage non-small cell lung cancer. The J gene is TRBJ2-5, the V gene TRBV6-5, with 9 bases identical to TRBD2. The CDR3 DNA follows: TGTGCCAGCAGTTACTCGAATTCACTAGCGGGAGAGACCCAGTACTTC. Residues: CASSYSNSLAGETQYF.